What follows are 16 T cell receptor beta chains derived from one specimen sequenced in a study of human T cells and chemical hapten exposure. Stated time point: healthy volunteer bleed at 6 weeks. Sequencing started from total RNA isolated from unfractionated whole blood. MiXCR, run by TCRdb on the RACE reads, gives a single entry per CDR3 protein. This sample has approximately 79,000 distinct CDR3 sequences, with around 8.7% found just once. The sequenced material came from whole blood. The source of these receptors is a male donor in good health. Some clones in this sample may be carry-over from other donors' samples.

This clonotype has more than one count but fewer than ten. The chain recombines TRBV5-5 with TRBJ1-1; tentatively, D is TRBD1 (6 bases). This CDR3 is built from 16 residues. CDR1 and CDR2 from the germline V gene are SGHKS and YYEKEE (reference sequence). V was cut by 5 bases and J by 0 bases, with 17 bases left in between. CDR3 sequence (DNA): TGTGCCAGCAGTCCTACAGGGATCGCCATGAACACTGAAGCTTTCTTT. Its protein product is CASSPTGIAMNTEAFF.

This chain connects TRBV10-3 to TRBJ1-1, with unresolved D. Germline CDR1 ENHRY, CDR2 SYGVKD. Trimming took off 2 bases at V and 2 bases at J, with 9 bases between the two ends. This CDR3 region has 14 residues. This chain's CDR3 is CAISEPPGNTEAFF. The DNA of the CDR3 is TGTGCCATCAGTGAGCCCCCTGGCAACACTGAAGCTTTCTTT.

This sequence joins TRBV7-9 and TRBJ1-2; 8 bases are a match to TRBD1. This CDR3 region has 13 residues. Trimming at V came to 5 bases and at J to 8 bases, leaving 7 bases not matched to a gene. Per the germline V gene, CDR1 is SEHNR and CDR2 is FQNEAQ (reference sequence). The CDR3 sequence is CASSLDRGNGYTF. The CDR3 nucleotides are TGTGCCAGCAGCCTAGACAGGGGAAACGGCTACACCTTC.

This clonotype was seen ten or more times. V gene TRBV7-6 combines with J gene TRBJ2-6; perhaps TRBD2 as D (5 bases). In germline, CDR1 is SGHVS, CDR2 FNYEAQ. The length of the CDR3 is 15 residues. Trimming stripped 5 bases from V and 0 bases from J, with 8 bases between. DNA for the CDR3: TGTGCCAGCAGCCGGGATTACTCTGGGGCCAACGTCCTGACTTTC. It specifies CASSRDYSGANVLTF.

The V and J genes are TRBV4-3 and TRBJ1-6, with a tentative D call TRBD1 (6 bases). The germline V gene encodes CDR1 LGHNA and CDR2 YSLEER. The CDR3 loop spans 17 amino acids. Between the trimmed V and J ends, which lost 0 bases and 12 bases, there was a span of 21 bases. CDR3 bases: TGCGCCAGCAGCCAAGATTTGCAGGGGCCAACCTTTGAACCCCTCCACTTT. Amino acid sequence: CASSQDLQGPTFEPLHF.

V and J are TRBV12-3 or TRBV12-4 and TRBJ2-7; 10 nucleotides align to TRBD2. This CDR3 is 15 amino acids long. Trimming at V came to 3 bases and at J to 7 bases, leaving 9 bases not matched to a gene. The CDR3 nucleotides are TGTGCCAGCAGTTTGGCGAGCGGGGGGGCGGGAGAGCAGTACTTC. Residues: CASSLASGGAGEQYF.

Only a few counts were recorded for this clonotype. The rearrangement links TRBV25-1 to TRBJ2-3, with TRBD1 matching over 7 bases. Germline values: CDR1 MGHDK, CDR2 SYGVNS. After removal of 6 bases from V and 1 base from J, the junction contained 4 bases not matched to a gene. This CDR3 comprises 14 residues. CDR3 sequence reads: CASSSQGRTDTQYF. The CDR3 region has the DNA TGTGCCAGCAGCTCACAGGGGCGCACAGATACGCAGTATTTT.

This clonotype was picked up many times. The rearrangement links TRBV5-1 to TRBJ1-1; 8 bases are a match to TRBD1. The trim removed 0 bases at V and 3 bases at J, leaving 1 base unmatched. The CDR3 length is 14 residues. Per the germline V gene, CDR1 is SGHRS and CDR2 is YFSETQ. CDR3: CASSLGQGYTEAFF. The DNA of the CDR3 is TGCGCCAGCAGCTTGGGACAGGGGTACACTGAAGCTTTCTTT.

The chain combines TRBV14 with TRBJ2-1, with D possibly being TRBD1 (5 bases). Germline V gives CDR1 SGHDN, CDR2 FVKESK. The V end was cut by 1 base, the J end by 0 bases, with 19 bases between. The CDR3 contains 19 residues. The DNA of the CDR3 is TGTGCCAGCAGCCAAGCCAAGGGGCGGACACCGAGCTCCTACAATGAGCAGTTCTTC. Translation: CASSQAKGRTPSSYNEQFF.

The chain has TRBV20-1 and TRBJ2-3, with D unclear. Germline V gene lookup returns CDR1 DFQATT and CDR2 SNEGSKA (reference sequence). Trimming left V 0 bases short and J 1 base short, with 5 bases between. The length of the CDR3 is 13 residues. The CDR3 loop is CSAREPGTDTQYF. CDR3 in DNA: TGCAGTGCTAGAGAGCCAGGCACAGATACGCAGTATTTT.

The gene calls are TRBV6-2 or TRBV6-3 and TRBJ2-1; possible D gene TRBD1, 5 bases. Per germline, CDR1 MNHEY and CDR2 SVGEGT. The CDR3 contains 17 residues. Trimming shortened V by 0 bases and J by 0 bases, and 12 bases separated the two germline ends. CDR3 residues: CASSYSPQGSSYNEQFF. CDR3 DNA sequence: TGTGCCAGCAGTTACTCCCCCCAGGGAAGCTCCTACAATGAGCAGTTCTTC.

There are a few counts of this clonotype. The CDR3 DNA follows: TGTGCCAGCAGTTACGCGGGTCAAATTGACGAGCAGTACTTC. Its translation: CASSYAGQIDEQYF. This chain joins TRBV6-2 or TRBV6-3 and TRBJ2-7; D is possibly TRBD2 (5 bases). Germline-derived CDR1 and CDR2 are MNHEY and SVGEGT. With 2 bases removed from V and 5 bases from J, the gap between germline ends came to 13 bases. The length of the CDR3 is 14 residues.

This clonotype was seen more than once but under ten times. This chain links TRBV12-3 or TRBV12-4 with TRBJ1-1; 7 bases are shared with TRBD1. CDR3 length: 16 amino acids. V gave up 6 bases and J gave up 0 bases; unmatched junction bases: 10. CDR3 sequence reads: CASSLQGRLMNTEAFF. The CDR3 DNA reads as TGTGCCAGCAGCTTACAGGGGCGACTCATGAACACTGAAGCTTTCTTT.

The gene calls are TRBV3-1 and TRBJ2-5, with a possible D match to TRBD2 (7 bases). In germline, CDR1 is LGHDT, CDR2 YNNKEL (reference sequence). The CDR3 has 20 amino acids. The ends were cut back, 1 base at V and 5 bases at J, with 29 bases in the middle. CDR3 sequence (DNA): TGTGCCAGCAGCCAAGTCTGGGGGATGGGCGGAACGGGGGGCGGGGAGACCCAGTACTTC. Its protein is CASSQVWGMGGTGGGETQYF.

This clonotype has only a few counts. This rearrangement joins TRBV20-1 to TRBJ1-4; D possibly corresponds to TRBD1 (5 bases). The V gene lost 0 bases and the J gene lost 10 bases, with 18 bases spanning the gap. The CDR3 sequence is 15 residues long. The germline gives CDR1 DFQATT, CDR2 SNEGSKA (reference sequence). CDR3 loop: CSARDHSKDGGKLFF. The CDR3 nucleotides read TGCAGTGCTAGAGATCATTCTAAGGACGGGGGAAAACTGTTTTTT.

V gene TRBV2 combines with J gene TRBJ2-1, with TRBD2 matching over 8 bases. Trimming removed 10 bases from V and 7 bases from J; junction bases left unmatched: 9. This CDR3 region has 13 residues. The germline CDR1 and CDR2 sequences are SNHLY and FYNNEI. For the CDR3, the DNA is TGTGCCACCGAGCGGGAGCGTGGGAATGAGCAGTTCTTC. Translated, it gives CATERERGNEQFF.